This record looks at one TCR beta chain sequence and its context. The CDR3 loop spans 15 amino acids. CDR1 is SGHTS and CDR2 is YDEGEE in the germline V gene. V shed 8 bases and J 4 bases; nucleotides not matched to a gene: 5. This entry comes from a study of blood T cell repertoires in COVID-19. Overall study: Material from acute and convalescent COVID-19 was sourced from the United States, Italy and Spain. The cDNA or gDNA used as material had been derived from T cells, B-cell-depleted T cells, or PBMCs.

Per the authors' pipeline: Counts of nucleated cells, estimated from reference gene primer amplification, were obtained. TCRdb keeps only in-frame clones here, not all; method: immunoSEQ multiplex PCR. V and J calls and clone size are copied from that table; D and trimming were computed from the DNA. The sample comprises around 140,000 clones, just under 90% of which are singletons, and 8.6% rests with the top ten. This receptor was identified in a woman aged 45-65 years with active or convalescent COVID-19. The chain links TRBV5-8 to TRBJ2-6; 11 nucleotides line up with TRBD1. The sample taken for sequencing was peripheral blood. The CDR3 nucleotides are TGTGCCAGGCAGGACAGGGGGCCAGGGGCCAACGTCCTGACTTTC. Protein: CARQDRGPGANVLTF.